A selection of T cell receptor beta chains follows, all from one sample in a study of vaccination and CD4 T cells after COVID-19. Using its own MiXCR run on the PCR reads, TCRdb lists one record per CDR3 protein. The table lists 5,500 to 7,000 distinct CDR3 sequences, approximately 59% of them singletons. For these receptors, no antigen is known. The sequenced sample was CD4+ T cells from blood, cultured in vitro. The origin of the receptors is a human donor in good health. Both conserved end residues are part of each CDR3. D genes are given only for firm matches. Rows give clone size only sometimes, using once, few, many, or a class for an expanded clone.

abundance,j_gene,v_gene,d_gene,CDR3nt,CDR3aa
-,TRBJ2-1,TRBV20-1,TRBD2,TGCAGTGCCCCTAGCGGGAATAACAATGAGCAGTTCTTC,CSAPSGNNNEQFF
-,TRBJ2-5,TRBV20-1,TRBD1,TGCAGTGCTCGGACAGGACAAGAGACCCAGTACTTC,CSARTGQETQYF
few,TRBJ2-3,TRBV20-1,-,TGCAGTGCTAGTGTATCGGGTAACACAGATACGCAGTATTTT,CSASVSGNTDTQYF
-,TRBJ2-7,TRBV10-2,-,TGCGCCAGCAGCGCACCTGAAACCTACGAGCAGTACTTC,CASSAPETYEQYF
-,TRBJ1-6,TRBV30,-,TGTGCCTGGAGGGACCCGAGCTCCTATAATTCACCCCTCCACTTT,CAWRDPSSYNSPLHF
-,TRBJ1-5,TRBV6-1,TRBD1,TGTGCCAGCACAACAGGGGGAAACAATCAGCCCCAGCATTTT,CASTTGGNNQPQHF
-,TRBJ1-2,TRBV28,-,TGTGCCAGCACACCCTCGGGGGGTGGGTATGGCTACACCTTC,CASTPSGGGYGYTF
few,TRBJ2-7,TRBV21-1,-,TGTGCCAGCGTCGAGGGCTACGAGCAGTACTTC,CASVEGYEQYF
-,TRBJ1-2,TRBV6-5,-,TGTGCCAGCAGTTACTCGGGCAGGCCGGAGGAGGGCTACACCTTC,CASSYSGRPEEGYTF
-,TRBJ2-3,TRBV6-4,TRBD2,TGTGCCAGCAGACGGGGACTAGCGACAGATACGCAGTATTTT,CASRRGLATDTQYF
-,TRBJ1-1,TRBV19,TRBD1,TGTGCCAGACAGGGGAGCACTGAAGCTTTCTTT,CARQGSTEAFF
-,TRBJ2-7,TRBV6-5,-,TGTGCCAGCAGTTACGGTCGCGAGCAGTACTTC,CASSYGREQYF
few,TRBJ2-5,TRBV28,-,TGTGCCAGCAGCCTATACTGGGACCCGGAACAAGAGACCCAGTACTTC,CASSLYWDPEQETQYF
-,TRBJ1-1,TRBV28,-,TGTGCCAGCAGTCAAGACGACACTGAAGCTTTCTTT,CASSQDDTEAFF
-,TRBJ2-1,TRBV27,-,TGTGCCAGCAGTTTCAGGGAGAGCAATGAGCAGTTCTTC,CASSFRESNEQFF
few,TRBJ2-3,TRBV15,TRBD2,TGTGCCACCAGCAGAGATAATCTTCGACTAGCGGGGAAGGATACGCAGTATTTT,CATSRDNLRLAGKDTQYF
-,TRBJ1-3,TRBV7-2,-,TGTGCCAGCAGCCCGGTTAACTCTGGAAACACCATATATTTT,CASSPVNSGNTIYF
-,TRBJ2-4,TRBV12-3/TRBV12-4,-,TGTGCCAGCAGTTTTTCGGGCGCAGGGGTCGGGTTTAACATTCAGTACTTC,CASSFSGAGVGFNIQYF
few,TRBJ1-3,TRBV20-1,-,TGCAGTGCGTCGAAACAGGAAACTGGAAACACCATATATTTT,CSASKQETGNTIYF
-,TRBJ1-1,TRBV19,TRBD1,TGTGCCAGTAGTACGGGACAGGGGGGGAGCACTGAAGCTTTCTTT,CASSTGQGGSTEAFF
few,TRBJ2-3,TRBV20-1,-,TGCAGTGCTAGAGATCGCGCGGCGGAACCCTCCCATACGCAGTATTTT,CSARDRAAEPSHTQYF
-,TRBJ1-5,TRBV6-1,TRBD1,TGTGCCAGCAGCCCTGGCCCCACGACAGGGTGGTTGGATCAGCCCCAGCATTTT,CASSPGPTTGWLDQPQHF
-,TRBJ1-1,TRBV11-2,-,TGTGCCAGCAGCCCTGGGGCTGGGATGGGGGCTTTCTTT,CASSPGAGMGAFF
few,TRBJ2-3,TRBV4-1,TRBD2,TGCGCCAGCAGCCAAGGGGGCATGAACCGGGAGGAAACGCAGTATTTT,CASSQGGMNREETQYF
-,TRBJ2-5,TRBV7-2,-,TGTGCCAGCAGCTTAAATCCTGGGAGCCAGGAACAGACCCAGTACTTC,CASSLNPGSQEQTQYF
-,TRBJ1-3,TRBV5-4,TRBD1,TGTGCCAGCAGCTCAGGACAGGGACGCTCTGGAAACACCATATATTTT,CASSSGQGRSGNTIYF
few,TRBJ1-2,TRBV7-2,-,TGTGCCAGTAGCTTAACTGGGTTTGGTTGCACCTTC,CASSLTGFGCTF
-,TRBJ2-7,TRBV11-2,TRBD2,TGTGCCAGCAGAGGGGCGGGGGACGAGCAGTACTTC,CASRGAGDEQYF
few,TRBJ2-5,TRBV12-3/TRBV12-4,TRBD2,TGTGCCAGCAGTTTATCAACTAGCGGGAGGGGGACCCAGTACTTC,CASSLSTSGRGTQYF
-,TRBJ1-2,TRBV30,-,TGTGCCTGGAGTGTTGGGGGGAATGGCTACACCTTC,CAWSVGGNGYTF
few,TRBJ2-5,TRBV12-3/TRBV12-4,TRBD1,TGTGCCAGCAGTTTTCCACAGGGGTGGCAAGAGACCCAGTACTTC,CASSFPQGWQETQYF
-,TRBJ2-2,TRBV27,-,TGTGCCAGCACCCCCATCGGGGCTAGGGTCACCGGGGAGCTGTTTTTT,CASTPIGARVTGELFF
-,TRBJ2-7,TRBV20-1,TRBD1,TGCAGTGCTACCTTAGACAGGGGCGAGCAGTACTTC,CSATLDRGEQYF
-,TRBJ2-7,TRBV7-2,-,TGTGCCAGCAGCTTAGGTGTCGGAACTAGCTACGAGCAGTACTTC,CASSLGVGTSYEQYF
-,TRBJ1-2,TRBV18,-,TGTGCCAGCTCACCACCGGGTTTTGGCTACACCTTC,CASSPPGFGYTF
few,TRBJ1-2,TRBV6-5,TRBD1,TGTGCCAGCAGTTCCACCGCCCCGGGACAGACAAACTATGGCTACACCTTC,CASSSTAPGQTNYGYTF
-,TRBJ1-1,TRBV7-2,-,TGTGCCAGCAGCCCACTCTGGGGCCAGCCTATGAACACTGAAGCTTTCTTT,CASSPLWGQPMNTEAFF
-,TRBJ2-1,TRBV4-1,-,TGCGCCAGCAGCCAAGAGGATGAGCAGTTCTTC,CASSQEDEQFF
once,TRBJ2-2,TRBV5-1,-,TGCGCCAGCAGCTTGGGGAGAGGGGCGATGAACACCGGGGAGCTGTTTTTT,CASSLGRGAMNTGELFF
large,TRBJ1-6,TRBV21-1,-,TGTGCCAGCAGCTCCCGGGACCCCCGGTCCCCCCTCCACTTT,CASSSRDPRSPLHF
few,TRBJ1-3,TRBV6-5,TRBD1,TGTGCCAGCAGTTCCAGGGGGCACGGAAACACCATATATTTT,CASSSRGHGNTIYF
-,TRBJ1-5,TRBV6-1,-,TGTGCCAGCAGGGAGGAGGGTAGTTTGCGTAGTCAGCCCCAGCATTTT,CASREEGSLRSQPQHF
-,TRBJ1-3,TRBV6-1,-,TGTGCCAGCAGATCCCCTACAGGGCGCTCTGGAAACACCATATATTTT,CASRSPTGRSGNTIYF
-,TRBJ2-3,TRBV19,-,TGTGCCAGTAGTATTTCCACAGGATCTAGCACAGATACGCAGTATTTT,CASSISTGSSTDTQYF
-,TRBJ2-2,TRBV20-1,-,TGCAGTGCTATACCGCCTTCTGGGGGGCGGACCGGGGAGCTGTTTTTT,CSAIPPSGGRTGELFF